The T cell receptor beta chain described here comes from a study of blood T cell repertoires in COVID-19. Across 20 to 25 US areas, participants ranged in age from 18 to 89 years. Assignment of participants to cohorts was predicated upon participant-reported clinical history. Among Cohort 3 donors, those recovered had two negative PCRs, clearance, or symptom resolution. Data came from immunoSEQ multiplex PCR; TCRdb stores just in-frame clones and leaves some out. The sample has 220,000 or so clones, roughly 88% seen once; the top ten hold roughly 2%. The CDR3 sequence is 12 residues long. Trimming left V 3 bases short and J 7 bases short, with 10 bases between. Germline V lookup: CDR1 SGDLS, CDR2 YYNGEE.

The specimen was PBMCs or T cells enriched from blood (not recorded which). The chain carries TRBV9 and TRBJ1-2; tentatively, D is TRBD1 (5 bases). The sequence came from a woman in her forties or fifties who had recovered from COVID-19. CDR3 in amino acids: CASSAAGVGYTF. DNA for the CDR3: TGTGCCAGCAGCGCGGCGGGGGTTGGCTACACCTTC.